This TCR beta chain was recovered during a study of CD8+ T cells in alopecia areata. About the study: It was oral tofacitinib, at 5 to 10 mg twice daily, that treated patients received. Tofacitinib ran 6 to 18 months, followed by 6 months off drug.

The study team obtained lesional scalp punch biopsies and peripheral blood from alopecia areata patients. In each case, RNA was isolated and then reverse transcribed into cDNA as the sequencing template. Data came from immunoSEQ multiplex PCR; TCRdb stores just in-frame clones and leaves some out. The sample lists 110,000 to 150,000 clones, about 60% occurring once. Concerning this clone itself: Other DNA sequences from this sample encode an identical CDR3 as well.

Per germline, CDR1 SQVTM and CDR2 ANQGSEA. This CDR3 is 10 amino acids long. V was clipped by 6 bases and J by 2 bases, with 4 bases between them. The source material was CD4+ T cells sorted from blood, sampled at week 0. This rearrangement joins TRBV29-1 to TRBJ2-5, with D unclear. The receptor was isolated from a human donor with alopecia areata. For the CDR3, the DNA is TGCAGCGTCGGGCAAGAGACCCAGTACTTC. Its protein product is CSVGQETQYF.